These 9 T cell receptor beta chains originate from one sample sequenced in a study of response to subunit inactivated influenza vaccine. TCRdb reprocessed the RT-PCR reads via MiXCR and lists one record per CDR3 protein. The repertoire includes 650,000 to 800,000 distinct CDR3 sequences, about 15% of them detected once, and 6.5% to 8.5% sits in the top ten. The source was PBMCs from blood, collected approximately 15 days before vaccination. All receptors come from a man aged 45-60 years who received an inactivated influenza vaccine.

This clonotype was recorded a few times. This rearrangement joins TRBV7-2 to TRBJ2-1; D is undetermined. The V gene's germline CDR1 is SGHTA and CDR2 FQGNSA. Trimming removed 4 bases from V and 10 bases from J, with 8 bases in between. The CDR3 is made up of 11 amino acids. CDR3: CASSSIREQFF. The CDR3 bases are TGTGCCAGCAGCTCAATAAGGGAGCAGTTCTTC.

V usage is TRBV20-1 and J usage is TRBJ2-2; D is unclear. The CDR3 sequence is 13 residues long. The V and J ends lost 3 bases and 4 bases respectively, with 9 bases between them. The germline V gene encodes CDR1 DFQATT and CDR2 SNEGSKA (reference sequence). The CDR3 loop is CSASPVGTGELFF. DNA for the CDR3: TGCAGTGCTAGCCCAGTGGGCACCGGGGAGCTGTTTTTT.

This clonotype was counted ten times or more. The genes are TRBV20-1 and TRBJ2-5, with D tentatively TRBD1 or TRBD2 (5 bases each). The germline gives CDR1 DFQATT, CDR2 SNEGSKA (reference sequence). With 5 bases removed from V and 6 bases from J, the gap between germline ends came to 10 bases. This CDR3 contains 11 residues. The CDR3 coding sequence is TGCAGTGCTCCTTCGGGGCAGACCCAGTACTTC. Translation: CSAPSGQTQYF.

The chain has TRBV14 and TRBJ2-2; no clear D gene. Deletions cut 3 bases from V and 4 bases from J, with 12 bases between. The CDR3 has 15 amino acids. Germline-derived CDR1 and CDR2 are SGHDN and FVKESK. DNA of the CDR3: TGTGCCAGCAGCCATTCTTTCGGTGGCACCGGGGAGCTGTTTTTT. It is translated as CASSHSFGGTGELFF.

The chain carries TRBV24-1 and TRBJ1-5, with 7 positions matching TRBD1. This CDR3 is built from 14 residues. Germline values: CDR1 KGHDR, CDR2 SFDVKD. V shed 6 bases and J 1 base; nucleotides not matched to a gene: 2. CDR3: CATSHRGSNQPQHF. CDR3 DNA: TGTGCCACCAGTCACAGGGGCAGCAATCAGCCCCAGCATTTT.

The chain recombines TRBV5-1 with TRBJ1-2, with a tentative D call TRBD1 (5 bases). Germline CDR1 SGHRS, CDR2 YFSETQ. The CDR3 has 16 amino acids. Trimming removed 0 bases from V and 4 bases from J, with 16 bases in between. The CDR3 region is CASSLEGFGGVYGYTF. CDR3 bases: TGCGCCAGCAGCTTGGAAGGGTTCGGAGGGGTCTATGGCTACACCTTC. The variable domain in full, completed from reference TRBV5-1 and TRBJ1-2, reads KAGVTQTPRYLIKTRGQQVTLSCSPISGHRSVSWYQQTPGQGLQFLFEYFSETQRNKGNFPGRFSGRQFSNSRSEMNVSTLELGDSALYLCASSLEGFGGVYGYTFGSGTRLTVV.

The CDR3 reads CASSDHDAETQYF. The CDR3 nucleotides are TGTGCCAGCAGCGACCACGACGCGGAGACCCAGTACTTC. The chain employs TRBV6-1 and TRBJ2-5, with D uncertain. CDR3 size: 13 residues. Trimming stripped 6 bases from V and 5 bases from J, with 13 bases between. In germline, CDR1 is MNHNS, CDR2 SASEGT.

This clonotype was seen repeatedly, ten times or more. V is TRBV7-2 and J is TRBJ2-2, with TRBD1 matching over 9 bases. Germline V gene sequence: CDR1 SGHTA, CDR2 FQGNSA. V shed 5 bases, J shed 1 base, and the junction held 8 bases outside the gene matches. The CDR3 length is 17 residues. The CDR3 DNA is TGTGCCAGCAGCCTACTCCCGGGACAGGGGAACACCGGGGAGCTGTTTTTT. As protein: CASSLLPGQGNTGELFF.

This chain joins TRBV20-1 and TRBJ2-7; possibly TRBD2 for D (6 bases). Trimming took 4 bases from V and 5 from J, leaving 15 bases between them. Germline CDR1 and CDR2: DFQATT and SNEGSKA (reference sequence). CDR3 length: 13 amino acids. The CDR3 reads CSATGLFSHEQYF. Written as DNA, the CDR3 is TGCAGTGCTACGGGACTTTTTTCCCACGAGCAGTACTTC.